This T cell receptor (beta chain) was documented in a study of cytomegalovirus exposure and HLA in healthy donors. This clone appeared a single time. There are 14 residues in the CDR3. Germline-derived CDR1 and CDR2 are SGDLS and YYNGEE. Trimming cost V 4 bases and J 0 bases, with 7 bases left between them. PCR primers comprised 60 Vbeta and 13 Jbeta primers. Using immunoSEQ multiplex PCR, the repertoire was profiled, and TCRdb retains in-frame clones only, with some absent. The repertoire has roughly 150,000 clones, over 70% of them found once; the top ten carry 3% to 3.5%. V gene TRBV9 combines with J gene TRBJ2-2; no definite D call. The material sequenced was PBMCs. The clonotype originates from a male donor in good health and CMV-seronegative. As DNA, the CDR3 is TGTGCCAGCAGCACAGACCCGAACACCGGGGAGCTGTTTTTT. Translated, it gives CASSTDPNTGELFF.